These 32 T cell receptor beta chains were all obtained from the same sample, sequenced in a study of cytomegalovirus exposure and HLA in healthy donors. The method was immunoSEQ multiplex PCR; TCRdb's version includes in-frame clones alone and lacks a portion of them. The table lists around 140,000 clones, roughly nine tenths of them singletons. The sequenced material came from PBMCs. The receptors here all came from a woman aged 18-29 years in good health and CMV-seronegative.

The chain uses TRBV29-1 and TRBJ2-5; D possibly corresponds to TRBD1 (6 bases). The CDR3 is made up of 14 amino acids. Germline values: CDR1 SQVTM, CDR2 ANQGSEA. V dropped 4 bases and J dropped 1 base, with 13 bases sitting between them. The CDR3 loop reads CSVGTGTGQETQYF. DNA of the CDR3: TGCAGCGTTGGAACAGGGACCGGCCAAGAGACCCAGTACTTC.

This clone was counted a single time. The gene calls are TRBV6-4 and TRBJ1-6; a weak D match, TRBD1 (5 bases). The CDR3 covers 14 residues. Trimming removed 6 bases at V and 3 bases at J, with 9 bases between. Germline values: CDR1 MRHNA, CDR2 SNTAGT. CDR3 in DNA: TGTGCCAGCAGCACAGGTTTCTATAATTCACCCCTCCACTTT. This sequence encodes CASSTGFYNSPLHF.

The chain recombines TRBV6-5 with TRBJ1-1; D is undetermined. The germline V gene encodes CDR1 MNHEY and CDR2 SVGAGI. The CDR3 covers 12 residues. V lost 5 bases to trimming and J lost 11 bases, with 15 bases between them. DNA for the CDR3: TGTGCCAGCAGTACCTATAGAAGCGCGGCTTTCTTT. It codes for CASSTYRSAAFF.

J is TRBJ1-1 and V is TRBV2, with a possible D match to TRBD1 (6 bases). CDR3 length: 11 residues. CDR1 and CDR2 (germline): SNHLY, FYNNEI. The ends were cut back, 6 bases at V and 11 bases at J, with 13 bases in the middle. This CDR3 is CASRDYREAFF. DNA of the CDR3: TGTGCCAGCAGGGATTACAGGGAGGCTTTCTTT.

The V gene is TRBV6-4, the J gene TRBJ1-6; D uncertain. The CDR3 loop spans 11 amino acids. Trimming cost V 6 bases and J 9 bases, with 6 bases left between them. Germline CDR1 MRHNA, CDR2 SNTAGT. CDR3 nucleotides: TGTGCCAGCAGGGACCTTTCACCCCTCCACTTT. Protein: CASRDLSPLHF.

This chain connects TRBV19 to TRBJ1-2; 10 bases line up with TRBD1. CDR1 and CDR2 from the germline V gene are LNHDA and SQIVND (reference sequence). V trimming: 11 bases; J trimming: 0 bases; junction bases outside the gene matches: 12. CDR3 length: 16 residues. The CDR3 spells CASVNGGTGANYGYTF. CDR3 coding DNA: TGTGCCTCGGTTAACGGCGGGACAGGGGCTAACTATGGCTACACCTTC.

The DNA for the CDR3 is TGCGCCAGCAGCCTTCGCAGCGATGGAGGGGGCTACACCTTC. It codes for CASSLRSDGGGYTF. The rearrangement uses TRBV5-1 and TRBJ1-2; D not certain. The length of the CDR3 is 14 residues. The V gene's germline CDR1 is SGHRS and CDR2 YFSETQ. V gave up 4 bases and J gave up 8 bases, with 18 bases separating them.

The V gene is TRBV9, the J gene TRBJ1-6, with a weak D call TRBD1 (5 bases). The CDR3 length is 15 residues. Looked up from germline, CDR1 is SGDLS and CDR2 is YYNGEE. With 4 bases removed from V and 7 bases from J, the gap between germline ends came to 15 bases. The CDR3 DNA sequence: TGTGCCAGCAGCCCCTCCGCGGGGGGAAATTCACCCCTCCACTTT. Its protein is CASSPSAGGNSPLHF.

The V and J genes are TRBV4-1 and TRBJ1-1; no definite D call. The germline V and J ends were trimmed by 3 bases and 1 base, with 9 bases remaining between them. Germline V gene data show CDR1 as MGHRA and CDR2 as YSYEKL. CDR3 length: 14 amino acids. CDR3 nucleotide sequence: TGCGCCAGCAGCCAGAACAATGGGAACACTGAAGCTTTCTTT. Protein sequence: CASSQNNGNTEAFF.

CDR3 amino acids: CASSLDRDRGSYTF. The CDR3 DNA follows: TGTGCCAGCAGCTTAGATAGAGACAGGGGAAGCTACACCTTC. The chain uses TRBV11-2 and TRBJ1-2; 8 nucleotides align to TRBD1. Losses at the gene ends were 0 bases for V and 9 bases for J; bases not matched to a gene: 6. The CDR3 runs 14 residues. The germline CDR1 and CDR2 sequences are SGHAT and FQNNGV.

This chain uses TRBV16 with TRBJ1-2; the match to TRBD1 covers 7 bases. Trimming took 2 bases from V and 2 from J; bases not matched to a gene: 8. CDR1 is KGHSY, CDR2 FQNENV, per germline. This CDR3 is built from 16 residues. In nucleotides, the CDR3 is TGTGCCAGCAGCCAACTAGGAAGGGGGCGAAACTATGGCTACACCTTC. Translating it yields CASSQLGRGRNYGYTF. The full variable domain, rest sourced from reference TRBV16 and TRBJ1-2, is GEEVAQTPKHLVRGEGQKAKLYCAPIKGHSYVFWYQQVLKNEFKFLISFQNENVFDETGMPKERFSAKCLPNSPCSLEIQATKLEDSAVYFCASSQLGRGRNYGYTFGSGTRLTVV.

This chain uses TRBV5-4 with TRBJ2-1, with 7 bases fitting TRBD2. Germline V gene lookup returns CDR1 SGHNT and CDR2 YYREEE (reference sequence). Trimming removed 2 bases from V and 7 bases from J; junction bases left unmatched: 12. CDR3 length equals 16 residues. The CDR3 DNA reads as TGTGCCAGCAGCTTTTTATTTCGTGGGACTAATAATGAGCAGTTCTTC. Residues: CASSFLFRGTNNEQFF.

This clone was seen only a few times. The chain combines TRBV5-1 with TRBJ2-7, with no clear D. The CDR3 is 14 residues long. The germline V gene encodes CDR1 SGHRS and CDR2 YFSETQ. With 5 bases removed from V and 1 base from J, the gap between germline ends came to 13 bases. CDR3 DNA sequence: TGCGCCAGCAGGAAGGAGACGGATTCCTACGAGCAGTACTTC. This gives the protein CASRKETDSYEQYF.

The chain recombines TRBV5-6 with TRBJ2-2; D is unclear. Trimming took off 4 bases at V and 1 base at J, with 8 bases between the two ends. The CDR3 runs 14 residues. Germline V gene lookup returns CDR1 SGHDT and CDR2 YYEEEE. CDR3 coding DNA: TGTGCCAGCAGCGCGACACTGAACACCGGGGAGCTGTTTTTT. Encoded protein: CASSATLNTGELFF.

The rearrangement links TRBV6-5 to TRBJ2-4; TRBD1 is a possible D gene (5 bases). The CDR3 has 14 amino acids. V shed 7 bases and J shed 3 bases, with 13 bases lying between them. Germline V gives CDR1 MNHEY, CDR2 SVGAGI. The CDR3 sequence: CASTPGPGKNIQYF. For the CDR3, the DNA is TGTGCCAGCACCCCAGGGCCGGGCAAAAACATTCAGTACTTC.

The chain has TRBV18 and TRBJ1-5; 8 nucleotides agree with TRBD1. With 2 bases clipped from V and 0 bases from J, the junction kept 3 bases outside the gene matches. This CDR3 has 16 residues. CDR1 is KGHSH and CDR2 is LQKENI in the germline V gene. CDR3 region: CASSPGQGRSNQPQHF. The CDR3 DNA reads TGTGCCAGCTCACCAGGACAGGGCCGTAGCAATCAGCCCCAGCATTTT.

DNA of the CDR3: TGTGCCAGCAGCTTCAGGGAAGGCTACACCTTC. This translates into CASSFREGYTF. This chain uses TRBV5-6 with TRBJ1-2, with D possibly being TRBD1 (5 bases). Trimming pared 2 bases from V and 8 bases from J, leaving 7 bases between. Germline CDR1 SGHDT, CDR2 YYEEEE. The CDR3 has 11 amino acids.

The chain links TRBV4-1 to TRBJ2-7; D unclear. The CDR3 has 16 residues. Looked up from germline, CDR1 is MGHRA and CDR2 is YSYEKL. V lost 4 bases to trimming and J lost 3 bases, with 19 bases between them. The DNA for the CDR3 is TGCGCCAGCAGCCTTTCGTTGGCTCGGAGCAACTACGAGCAGTACTTC. Translation gives CASSLSLARSNYEQYF.

The chain couples TRBV7-2 to TRBJ1-5, with D maybe TRBD1 (5 bases). CDR1 SGHTA and CDR2 FQGNSA come from the germline V gene. The CDR3 sequence is 15 residues long. Trimming pared 2 bases from V and 4 bases from J, leaving 12 bases between. DNA for the CDR3: TGTGCCAGCAGCTTATGGGCAGGGTTAAATCAGCCCCAGCATTTT. This sequence encodes CASSLWAGLNQPQHF.

The chain joins TRBV29-1 to TRBJ2-7; no clear D gene. This CDR3 has 12 residues. The V gene lost 5 bases and the J gene lost 2 bases, with 10 bases spanning the gap. Germline values: CDR1 SQVTM, CDR2 ANQGSEA. The CDR3 DNA is TGCAGCGTTAAGACACCGACCTACGAGCAGTACTTC. Translated, it gives CSVKTPTYEQYF.

This clone came up once. V gene TRBV27 combines with J gene TRBJ2-1; D is possibly TRBD1 (6 bases). This CDR3 region has 16 residues. The germline V gene encodes CDR1 MNHEY and CDR2 SMNVEV (reference sequence). V dropped 5 bases and J dropped 8 bases, with 22 bases sitting between them. CDR3 loop: CASSVTGTTNRDEQFF. CDR3 DNA sequence: TGTGCCAGCAGTGTGACCGGGACCACTAACAGGGATGAGCAGTTCTTC.

J is TRBJ1-4 and V is TRBV2; the D is unclear. The length of the CDR3 is 14 residues. Germline CDR1 reads SNHLY; CDR2 reads FYNNEI. V was trimmed by 2 bases and J by 5 bases, leaving 9 bases between them. The CDR3: CASSEISANEKLFF. In DNA, the CDR3 is TGTGCCAGCAGTGAAATCTCCGCGAATGAAAAACTGTTTTTT.

The chain carries TRBV19 and TRBJ1-4, with 9 nucleotides matching TRBD1. The CDR3 contains 16 residues. Per germline, CDR1 LNHDA and CDR2 SQIVND (reference sequence). V trimming: 6 bases; J trimming: 1 base; junction bases outside the gene matches: 6. CDR3 region: CASSPGQGRTNEKLFF. DNA of the CDR3: TGTGCCAGTAGCCCGGGACAGGGTAGAACTAATGAAAAACTGTTTTTT.

The rearrangement joins TRBV27 to TRBJ1-2; 12 bases match TRBD1. The junction had 5 bases not matched to a gene; V was cut back by 10 bases and J by 5 bases. This CDR3 comprises 13 residues. Germline values: CDR1 MNHEY, CDR2 SMNVEV (reference sequence). CDR3 sequence (DNA): TGTGCCACTGGGACAGGGGGCGGGTATGGCTACACCTTC. Translating gives CATGTGGGYGYTF.

The chain joins TRBV5-4 to TRBJ2-1; a possible D gene is TRBD2 (6 bases). The V and J ends lost 0 bases and 10 bases respectively, with 20 bases between them. The CDR3 length is 16 residues. CDR1 is SGHNT and CDR2 is YYREEE in the germline V gene (reference sequence). CDR3 sequence reads: CASSLGDLGLGGEQFF. Written as DNA, the CDR3 is TGTGCCAGCAGCTTGGGGGATCTGGGGCTCGGGGGAGAGCAGTTCTTC.

The rearrangement links TRBV7-9 to TRBJ1-1; the D is unclear. The germline CDR1 and CDR2 sequences are SEHNR and FQNEAQ (reference sequence). V lost 1 base, J lost 3 bases, and 6 bases lay in between. The CDR3 runs 13 residues. CDR3 bases: TGTGCCAGCAGCTTAGTAGCGGACACTGAAGCTTTCTTT. Amino acids: CASSLVADTEAFF. The variable domain in full, with the rest retrieved from reference TRBV7-9 and TRBJ1-1, is DTGVSQNPRHKITKRGQNVTFRCDPISEHNRLYWYRQTLGQGPEFLTYFQNEAQLEKSRLLSDRFSAERPKGSFSTLEIQRTEQGDSAMYLCASSLVADTEAFFGQGTRLTVV.

The chain uses TRBV9 and TRBJ1-3; 7 bases match TRBD1. The CDR3 has 14 residues. Per germline, CDR1 SGDLS and CDR2 YYNGEE. The V gene end was trimmed by 1 base and the J gene end by 3 bases; junction bases not matched to a gene: 1. The CDR3 bases are TGTGCCAGCAGCGTACAGGGGGTTGGAAACACCATATATTTT. As protein: CASSVQGVGNTIYF.

This clone was seen only once. This chain uses TRBV9 with TRBJ1-6; perhaps TRBD1 as D (5 bases). V shed 4 bases and J shed 8 bases, with 13 bases lying between them. Germline loops: CDR1 SGDLS, CDR2 YYNGEE. The CDR3 consists of 14 residues. CDR3 coding DNA: TGTGCCAGCAGCCCAAGACAAGGGGATTCACCCCTCCACTTT. This encodes CASSPRQGDSPLHF.

This clone appeared a single time. In nucleotides, the CDR3 is TGCGCCAGCAGCGCCGGGGTTGGGGATACGCAGTATTTT. It translates to CASSAGVGDTQYF. This chain links TRBV4-1 with TRBJ2-3, with D possibly TRBD2 on 5 matching bases. Germline V CDR1 and CDR2: MGHRA, YSYEKL. V lost 5 bases and J 6 bases, leaving 12 bases between the germline ends. There are 13 residues in the CDR3.

This chain joins TRBV6-1 and TRBJ1-4; D is undetermined. This CDR3 contains 11 residues. Trimming removed 7 bases from V and 8 bases from J, with 8 bases in between. Germline values: CDR1 MNHNS, CDR2 SASEGT. The CDR3 region is CASTRREKLFF. CDR3 in DNA: TGTGCCAGCACCAGGAGGGAAAAACTGTTTTTT.

The chain joins TRBV6-1 to TRBJ2-7; D is unclear. The length of the CDR3 is 12 residues. In germline, CDR1 is MNHNS, CDR2 SASEGT. V lost 7 bases to trimming and J lost 2 bases, with 9 bases between them. CDR3 sequence: CASTGRTYEQYF. CDR3 DNA: TGTGCCAGCACCGGCAGGACCTACGAGCAGTACTTC.

To note about this clone: Relative to the germline gene, one junction end is altered; a read error may explain this. The V gene is TRBV6-1, the J gene TRBJ1-2, with a tentative D call TRBD1 (6 bases). Germline assignment: CDR1 MNHNS and CDR2 SASEGT. This CDR3 has 15 residues. CDR3 sequence: CASREGQGIWYGYTF. CDR3 DNA sequence: TGTGCCAGCAGGGAAGGGCAGGGGATTTGGTATGGCTACACCTTC.